The rows below give T cell receptor beta chains drawn from one sample of a study of blood T cell repertoires in COVID-19. TCRdb keeps only in-frame clones here, not all; method: immunoSEQ multiplex PCR. This sample yields roughly 69,000 clones, of which roughly 87% are seen a single time; about 6.6% belongs to the top ten. Sequenced: peripheral blood. The receptors stem from a middle-aged man with active COVID-19. Each CDR3 is given with its conserved first and last residue. D genes are given only for firm matches. A clone size is listed for some rows: how often the clone was seen (once, few, many), or a class if it is expanded.

d_call: TRBD1; clone_size: .; j_call: TRBJ1-6; v_call: TRBV10-2; cdr3_nt: TGCGCCAGCAGCCTGACAGGGGGGACTTCACCCCTCCACTTT; cdr3_aa: CASSLTGGTSPLHF
d_call: TRBD1; clone_size: .; j_call: TRBJ1-1; v_call: TRBV19; cdr3_nt: TGTGCCACTCAGGGACAGGGTGAGTTTCTGAACACTGAAGCTTTCTTT; cdr3_aa: CATQGQGEFLNTEAFF
d_call: TRBD1; clone_size: .; j_call: TRBJ2-2; v_call: TRBV7-9; cdr3_nt: TGTGCCAGCAGCTTAGTTCAGGGGGCAACCGGGGAGCTGTTTTTT; cdr3_aa: CASSLVQGATGELFF
d_call: .; clone_size: .; j_call: TRBJ1-1; v_call: TRBV6-5; cdr3_nt: TGTGCCAGCACTTCCCTTAGGACAGACACTGAAGCTTTCTTT; cdr3_aa: CASTSLRTDTEAFF
d_call: TRBD1; clone_size: .; j_call: TRBJ1-5; v_call: TRBV2; cdr3_nt: TGTGCCAGCAGCGGGACAGGGGCCGATCAGCCCCAGCATTTT; cdr3_aa: CASSGTGADQPQHF
d_call: TRBD1; clone_size: once; j_call: TRBJ1-2; v_call: TRBV29-1; cdr3_nt: TGCAGCGTTGGTGTCGGACAGGGGGACTATGGCTACACCTTC; cdr3_aa: CSVGVGQGDYGYTF
d_call: .; clone_size: .; j_call: TRBJ1-6; v_call: TRBV18; cdr3_nt: TGTGCCAGCTCACCAAAACCAGAGGGTGCCGGTAATTCACCCCTCCACTTT; cdr3_aa: CASSPKPEGAGNSPLHF
d_call: TRBD1; clone_size: .; j_call: TRBJ2-4; v_call: TRBV3-1/TRBV3-2; cdr3_nt: TGTGCCAGCAGCCAGGGGGACAGGGTCTATAGCATTCAGTACTTC; cdr3_aa: CASSQGDRVYSIQYF
d_call: TRBD2; clone_size: .; j_call: TRBJ2-1; v_call: TRBV6-6; cdr3_nt: TGTGCCAGCAGTTACTCGGGGCGGGAGAATGAGCAGTTCTTC; cdr3_aa: CASSYSGRENEQFF
d_call: TRBD2; clone_size: .; j_call: TRBJ2-2; v_call: TRBV12-5; cdr3_nt: TGTGCTAGTGGTTTGACTAGCGGGAGCAACACCGGGGAGCTGTTTTTT; cdr3_aa: CASGLTSGSNTGELFF
d_call: TRBD1; clone_size: .; j_call: TRBJ2-1; v_call: TRBV9; cdr3_nt: TGTGCCAGCAGCGTTTGGACAGGCGGCTCCTACAATGAGCAGTTCTTC; cdr3_aa: CASSVWTGGSYNEQFF
d_call: .; clone_size: few; j_call: TRBJ1-4; v_call: TRBV5-4; cdr3_nt: TGTGCCAGCAGCTTGTACCGACCCTTCCGGGGAACTAATGAAAAACTGTTTTTT; cdr3_aa: CASSLYRPFRGTNEKLFF
d_call: .; clone_size: .; j_call: TRBJ1-2; v_call: TRBV18; cdr3_nt: TGTGCCAGCTCACCAACGGCAGGCTATGGCTACACCTTC; cdr3_aa: CASSPTAGYGYTF
d_call: .; clone_size: .; j_call: TRBJ2-5; v_call: TRBV18; cdr3_nt: TGTGCCAGCTCACCACAGCGTAGGCCCCGCCAAGAGACCCAGTACTTC; cdr3_aa: CASSPQRRPRQETQYF
d_call: .; clone_size: .; j_call: TRBJ2-1; v_call: TRBV2; cdr3_nt: TGTGCCAGCAGGGGGGAGGTCGAGCAGTTCTTC; cdr3_aa: CASRGEVEQFF
d_call: TRBD1; clone_size: once; j_call: TRBJ2-7; v_call: TRBV19; cdr3_nt: TGTGCCAGTTCACTCTCCGGGACAGGGTCCTACGAGCAGTACTTC; cdr3_aa: CASSLSGTGSYEQYF
d_call: TRBD1; clone_size: few; j_call: TRBJ2-5; v_call: TRBV5-5; cdr3_nt: TGTGCCAGCAGCTTCGAACAGGGGCAGCCCCAAGAGACCCAGTACTTC; cdr3_aa: CASSFEQGQPQETQYF
d_call: .; clone_size: .; j_call: TRBJ2-5; v_call: TRBV5-4; cdr3_nt: TGTGCCAGCAGCTTGAGGGGGTGGGAGACCCAGTACTTC; cdr3_aa: CASSLRGWETQYF
d_call: .; clone_size: .; j_call: TRBJ2-7; v_call: TRBV27; cdr3_nt: TGTGCCAGCAGTTCCCCTTCGGCCTACGAGCAGTACTTC; cdr3_aa: CASSSPSAYEQYF
d_call: .; clone_size: .; j_call: TRBJ1-6; v_call: TRBV2; cdr3_nt: TGTGCCAGCAGTCAGGACTGGGGGGAAGGGACACCCCTCCACTTT; cdr3_aa: CASSQDWGEGTPLHF